The clone carrying this TCR beta chain was counted many times. Germline assignment: CDR1 SGHDN and CDR2 FVKESK. This CDR3 has 15 amino acids. Trimming left V 0 bases short and J 2 bases short, with 10 bases between. The sample comes from a study of HIV-infected children after antiretroviral therapy interruption. Treatment here: PENTA 11 planned treatment interruption arm or continuous ART arm. Participants had taken at least three-drug ART for at least 24 weeks. The TCR library was built from RNA with a 3' RACE protocol and unique molecular identifiers. Via MiXCR, TCRdb re-called the 3' RACE reads, giving one row per CDR3 protein. The data hold more than 75,000 distinct CDR3 sequences, with around 6.9% observed a single time.

This receptor was obtained from a pool of human donors with HIV. This chain uses TRBV14 with TRBJ2-5; D might be TRBD2 (5 bases). The source material was CD45RA+ CD4+ T cells from PBMCs, pooled from several time points, sampled from a donor given antiretroviral therapy, either interrupted or continuous. Documented subset: naive CD4+ CD45RA+ CD45RO- T cells. CDR3: CASSQDGLKQETQYF. In DNA, the CDR3 is TGTGCCAGCAGCCAAGACGGACTGAAACAAGAGACCCAGTACTTC.